These T cell receptor beta chains were read from a single sample in a study of blood T cell repertoires in COVID-19. Only in-frame clones appear in the TCRdb table, and some are missing; sequencing was by immunoSEQ multiplex PCR. The sample records around 170,000 clones, roughly 87% being singletons. The specimen sequenced was peripheral blood. The receptors originated from a woman aged 40 to 49 with acute or convalescent COVID-19. CDR3s include the opening cysteine and the closing phenylalanine or tryptophan. D genes are given only for firm matches. Only part of the rows carry a size: once, few, many, or a class if the clone is expanded.

CDR3 protein	CDR3 DNA	clone size	V gene	J gene	D gene
CASSLSGSGTYEQYF	TGTGCCAGCAGCTTATCCGGGAGCGGGACCTACGAGCAGTACTTC	-	TRBV11-2	TRBJ2-7	TRBD2
CASSLTGGGTNEQFF	TGTGCCAGCAGCTTAACCGGAGGCGGGACCAATGAGCAGTTCTTC	few	TRBV7-8	TRBJ2-1	-
CASSKYCRDSTEAFF	TGTGCCAGCAGCAAATACTGCAGGGACAGCACTGAAGCTTTCTTT	-	TRBV21-1	TRBJ1-1	-
CASSPPNSGNTIYF	TGTGCCAGCTCACCACCCAACTCTGGAAACACCATATATTTT	-	TRBV18	TRBJ1-3	-
CASSLTGGSEKLFF	TGTGCCAGCAGTCTGACAGGGGGTAGTGAAAAACTGTTTTTT	-	TRBV6-4	TRBJ1-4	TRBD1
CASSLDGHRNEKLFF	TGTGCCAGCAGCTTGGACGGTCATCGTAATGAAAAACTGTTTTTT	-	TRBV5-4	TRBJ1-4	-
CASSLAQGARITEAFF	TGCGCCAGCAGCTTGGCCCAGGGGGCGCGAATCACTGAAGCTTTCTTT	-	TRBV5-1	TRBJ1-1	TRBD1
CAISGTAGGPVDTQYF	TGTGCCATCAGTGGCACAGCGGGAGGGCCAGTCGATACGCAGTATTTT	-	TRBV10-3	TRBJ2-3	TRBD2
CASSYSEGYNEAFF	TGTGCCAGCAGTTACTCAGAGGGCTACAATGAAGCTTTCTTT	-	TRBV6-5	TRBJ1-1	-
CAWSYGAYEQYF	TGTGCCTGGAGCTACGGGGCCTACGAGCAGTACTTC	-	TRBV30	TRBJ2-7	-
CASSSLNGETQYF	TGCGCCAGCAGCTCCCTTAACGGAGAGACCCAGTACTTC	-	TRBV5-1	TRBJ2-5	-
CASSLIGGNMNTEAFF	TGTGCCAGCAGTTTAATTGGAGGGAATATGAACACTGAAGCTTTCTTT	-	TRBV27	TRBJ1-1	-
CASTSPGAYEQYF	TGTGCCAGCACCTCCCCCGGAGCCTACGAGCAGTACTTC	-	TRBV6-5	TRBJ2-7	-
CSVEHRLGKEQYF	TGCAGCGTTGAACACAGGCTGGGGAAGGAGCAGTACTTC	-	TRBV29-1	TRBJ2-7	-
CASSLRRDREHEQYF	TGTGCCAGCAGCCTCCGGCGGGACAGGGAACACGAGCAGTACTTC	-	TRBV21-1	TRBJ2-7	-
CASSREPYNEQFF	TGTGCCAGCAGCCGGGAGCCCTACAATGAGCAGTTCTTC	-	TRBV3-1/TRBV3-2	TRBJ2-1	-
CASSLRGPSSYEQYF	TGCGCCAGCAGCTTAAGGGGGCCGAGCTCCTACGAGCAGTACTTC	-	TRBV5-1	TRBJ2-7	TRBD1
CASSLNRALLLAGNTGELFF	TGTGCCAGCAGCTTGAATAGGGCATTGCTTTTAGCGGGGAACACCGGGGAGCTGTTTTTT	-	TRBV5-4	TRBJ2-2	TRBD2
CASSSKRQGASYEQYF	TGTGCCAGCAGCTCAAAGCGACAGGGGGCATCCTACGAGCAGTACTTC	once	TRBV7-8	TRBJ2-7	TRBD1
CASSLGSGGVNYNEQFF	TGTGCCAGCAGCTTAGGGTCGGGGGGAGTAAACTACAATGAGCAGTTCTTC	-	TRBV11-2	TRBJ2-1	TRBD2
CASRSGQSNEKLFF	TGTGCCAGCAGATCGGGACAGTCTAATGAAAAACTGTTTTTT	-	TRBV2	TRBJ1-4	TRBD1
CASSPEADSDYGYTF	TGTGCCAGCTCACCTGAAGCGGACAGCGATTATGGCTACACCTTC	few	TRBV18	TRBJ1-2	-
CASSEPRGANEKLFF	TGTGCCAGCAGTGAGCCCCGAGGAGCTAATGAAAAACTGTTTTTT	many	TRBV6-1	TRBJ1-4	-
CASSLGGILSYEQYF	TGCGCCAGCAGCTTGGGAGGGATACTCTCCTACGAGCAGTACTTC	few	TRBV5-1	TRBJ2-7	-
CAWSRDSMNTEAFF	TGTGCCTGGAGCAGGGACAGCATGAACACTGAAGCTTTCTTT	-	TRBV30	TRBJ1-1	TRBD1
CASSSSSVGRSEQYF	TGTGCCAGCAGCTCCTCCAGCGTTGGGAGGTCCGAGCAGTACTTC	-	TRBV7-9	TRBJ2-7	-
CASSPTWTGGFLNTEAFF	TGTGCCAGCAGCCCTACATGGACAGGGGGGTTCTTGAACACTGAAGCTTTCTTT	-	TRBV14	TRBJ1-1	TRBD1
CASSLVTSGTYEQYF	TGCGCCAGCAGCTTGGTCACTAGCGGTACCTACGAGCAGTACTTC	-	TRBV5-1	TRBJ2-7	TRBD2
CASSLKPGQRTEQFF	TGTGCCAGCTCACTAAAACCGGGACAGAGGACTGAGCAGTTCTTC	-	TRBV18	TRBJ2-1	TRBD1
CASSYVSGRWGYTF	TGTGCCAGCAGTTACGTATCCGGGAGGTGGGGCTACACCTTC	-	TRBV6-5	TRBJ1-2	-
CASSIVPSGSTVSYNEQFF	TGTGCCAGTAGTATAGTTCCTAGCGGGAGCACGGTTTCCTACAATGAGCAGTTCTTC	-	TRBV19	TRBJ2-1	TRBD2
CASGRDPRAYEQYF	TGTGCCAGCGGCCGGGATCCGAGGGCCTACGAGCAGTACTTC	-	TRBV27	TRBJ2-7	-
CASSQDPGQFNQPQHF	TGCGCCAGCAGCCAAGATCCGGGACAGTTCAATCAGCCCCAGCATTTT	-	TRBV4-1	TRBJ1-5	TRBD1
CASSQGAGGPRETQYF	TGCGCCAGCAGCCAAGGGGCGGGAGGGCCTAGGGAGACCCAGTACTTC	-	TRBV4-1	TRBJ2-5	TRBD2
CASSSDRANQPQHF	TGTGCCAGCAGCTCCGACAGGGCAAATCAGCCCCAGCATTTT	-	TRBV5-5	TRBJ1-5	TRBD1
CASSRAGVLMNTEAFF	TGCGCCAGCAGCCGAGCAGGGGTCCTCATGAACACTGAAGCTTTCTTT	-	TRBV4-1	TRBJ1-1	-
CAISDQGQGAGQPQHF	TGTGCCATCAGTGACCAGGGACAGGGGGCGGGCCAGCCCCAGCATTTT	-	TRBV10-3	TRBJ1-5	TRBD1
CASRSQGNYGYTF	TGTGCCAGCAGGTCACAGGGAAACTATGGCTACACCTTC	-	TRBV7-9	TRBJ1-2	-
CASSPDTNEKLFF	TGTGCCAGCAGTCCAGACACGAATGAAAAACTGTTTTTT	-	TRBV6-5	TRBJ1-4	-
CASSVGTTGDTQYF	TGCGCCAGCAGTGTCGGGACTACTGGCGATACGCAGTATTTT	-	TRBV10-2	TRBJ2-3	TRBD2
CASSMFGQGPYEQYF	TGTGCCAGTAGTATGTTTGGGCAGGGCCCCTACGAGCAGTACTTC	-	TRBV19	TRBJ2-7	-
CASSLYPLTSGSRHEQYF	TGTGCCAGCAGCTTATATCCATTGACTAGCGGGAGTAGGCACGAGCAGTACTTC	once	TRBV7-8	TRBJ2-7	TRBD2
CASSGSGEQFF	TGTGCCAGCAGTGGCAGCGGCGAGCAGTTCTTC	-	TRBV2	TRBJ2-1	-
CASSLFRGSDTQYF	TGTGCCAGCAGCTTATTCCGGGGGTCAGATACGCAGTATTTT	-	TRBV7-8	TRBJ2-3	-
CASSTRNTEAFF	TGTGCCAGCAGTACCAGGAACACTGAAGCTTTCTTT	-	TRBV27	TRBJ1-1	-
CASRVASGIVDTQYF	TGTGCCAGCCGCGTGGCTAGCGGGATTGTAGATACGCAGTATTTT	-	TRBV2	TRBJ2-3	TRBD2
CASMYYTEAFF	TGTGCCAGTATGTATTACACTGAAGCTTTCTTT	-	TRBV19	TRBJ1-1	-
CASSLMAGAGNTIYF	TGTGCCAGCAGCTTGATGGCAGGGGCTGGAAACACCATATATTTT	-	TRBV5-6	TRBJ1-3	-
CASSRGTARNTEAFF	TGCGCCAGCAGCAGAGGGACAGCCCGGAACACTGAAGCTTTCTTT	-	TRBV5-1	TRBJ1-1	TRBD1
CASSQDKSGQGGTGELFF	TGCGCCAGCAGCCAAGATAAGAGCGGTCAGGGAGGAACCGGGGAGCTGTTTTTT	-	TRBV4-1	TRBJ2-2	-
CASSQAGYSNQPQHF	TGCGCCAGCAGCCAAGCCGGGTATAGCAATCAGCCCCAGCATTTT	few	TRBV4-1	TRBJ1-5	-
CASRGLAETGELFF	TGCGCCAGCAGGGGACTAGCAGAAACCGGGGAGCTGTTTTTT	-	TRBV5-1	TRBJ2-2	TRBD2
CAWSGGLVSEQYF	TGTGCCTGGAGCGGCGGACTAGTCTCCGAGCAGTACTTC	-	TRBV30	TRBJ2-7	TRBD2
CSAEGQGAWGEQFF	TGCAGCGCGGAGGGACAGGGGGCTTGGGGTGAGCAGTTCTTC	-	TRBV29-1	TRBJ2-1	TRBD1